The 13 T cell receptor beta chains below come from one sample, sequenced in a study of blood T cell repertoires in COVID-19. Profiled with immunoSEQ multiplex PCR; TCRdb holds only in-frame clones, not every one. The sample has hundreds of thousands of clones, around 90% seen once; the top ten hold around 1.4%. The specimen was peripheral blood. All receptors derive from a man aged 70 or older with acute or convalescent COVID-19.

The sample holds one count of this clone. The chain joins TRBV7-9 to TRBJ1-5; tentatively, D is TRBD1 (5 bases). V was pared by 8 bases and J by 2 bases, with 19 bases between. CDR1 and CDR2 (germline): SEHNR, FQNEAQ (reference sequence). The CDR3 is 16 residues long. This CDR3 is CASRPGGLSGNQPQHF. The DNA for the CDR3 is TGTGCCAGCCGGCCCGGGGGTCTTTCTGGCAATCAGCCCCAGCATTTT.

CDR3 coding DNA: TGTGCCAGCAGCCAAGAAGGGCCCAGCGGGAGATCCAAAAACATTCAGTACTTC. Encoded protein: CASSQEGPSGRSKNIQYF. The chain is built from TRBV4-2 and TRBJ2-4; 8 bases align to TRBD2. After removal of 0 bases from V and 2 bases from J, the junction contained 9 bases not matched to a gene. Germline CDR1 is LGHNA and CDR2 is YNFKEQ. The CDR3 spans 18 residues.

CDR3 sequence reads: CATSDSLLPDTQYF. The CDR3, as DNA: TGTGCCACCAGTGACTCACTACTCCCCGATACGCAGTATTTT. The chain combines TRBV24-1 with TRBJ2-3; the D is unclear. Germline V gene lookup returns CDR1 KGHDR and CDR2 SFDVKD. V gave up 4 bases and J gave up 6 bases, with 13 bases separating them. This CDR3 contains 14 residues.

V usage is TRBV28 and J usage is TRBJ2-2, with TRBD1 as a possible D gene (6 bases). The CDR3 has 14 amino acids. Trimming removed 3 bases at V and 6 bases at J, with 11 bases between. The germline V gene has CDR1 MDHEN and CDR2 SYDVKM. For the CDR3, the DNA is TGTGCCAGCAGTTTTTACAGGGAATCCGGGGAGCTGTTTTTT. The encoded protein is CASSFYRESGELFF.

This rearrangement joins TRBV24-1 to TRBJ1-2, with TRBD1 matching over 10 bases. J lost 8 bases, V lost 3 bases, and 8 bases had no gene match. The germline V gene has CDR1 KGHDR and CDR2 SFDVKD. The CDR3 has 15 amino acids. CDR3 protein: CATSDGMGQGRGYTF. The CDR3 bases are TGTGCCACCAGTGATGGTATGGGACAGGGGAGAGGCTACACCTTC.

This clone was seen a handful of times. V gene TRBV7-2 combines with J gene TRBJ1-3; D uncertain. From germline, CDR1 is SGHTA and CDR2 FQGNSA. The CDR3 extends over 16 amino acids. Trimming cost V 2 bases and J 4 bases, with 15 bases left between them. CDR3 in DNA: TGTGCCAGCAGCTTATTGGGCAGGCCGGGGGGAAACACCATATATTTT. Protein: CASSLLGRPGGNTIYF.

The rearrangement links TRBV5-8 to TRBJ2-2, with 8 bases aligning to TRBD2. Trimming removed 1 base from V and 6 bases from J; junction bases left unmatched: 8. This CDR3 comprises 16 residues. The germline V gene encodes CDR1 SGHTS and CDR2 YDEGEE. CDR3 protein: CASSLWAGGSPGELFF. CDR3 nucleotide sequence: TGTGCCAGCAGCTTGTGGGCGGGAGGATCTCCCGGGGAGCTGTTTTTT.

A word on this clone: Other DNA sequences within the sample encode an identical CDR3. The V call is TRBV6-5, the J call TRBJ1-1; maybe TRBD1 (5 bases). V was cut by 6 bases and J by 0 bases, with 14 bases left in between. The CDR3 runs 15 residues. Germline V gene data show CDR1 as MNHEY and CDR2 as SVGAGI. The CDR3 reads CASSNTGAMNTEAFF. CDR3 nucleotides: TGTGCCAGCAGCAATACAGGTGCCATGAACACTGAAGCTTTCTTT.

The genes are TRBV19 and TRBJ2-7; maybe TRBD1 (6 bases). CDR1 and CDR2 (germline): LNHDA, SQIVND (reference sequence). The CDR3 contains 15 residues. V was shortened by 3 bases and J by 2 bases, with 14 bases between the two germline ends. This CDR3 reads CASSIHRDTTYEQYF. The CDR3 DNA reads as TGTGCCAGTAGTATCCACCGGGACACAACCTACGAGCAGTACTTC.

This clone turned up a few times. The rearrangement uses TRBV28 and TRBJ2-1; D is uncertain. Germline V gene data show CDR1 as MDHEN and CDR2 as SYDVKM. The CDR3 extends over 15 amino acids. Trimming cost V 5 bases and J 7 bases, with 18 bases left between them. DNA of the CDR3: TGTGCCAGCAGTACCAGTACTACCTCCCCGAATGAGCAGTTCTTC. This codes for CASSTSTTSPNEQFF.

J is TRBJ2-1 and V is TRBV6-2 or TRBV6-3, with 8 nucleotides matching TRBD2. The V gene end was trimmed by 1 base and the J gene end by 3 bases; junction bases not matched to a gene: 5. CDR3 length equals 16 residues. Germline CDR1 is MNHEY and CDR2 is SVGEGT. The chain's CDR3 is CASSYLAGGLYNEQFF. The CDR3 nucleotides are TGTGCCAGCAGTTACTTGGCGGGAGGACTCTACAATGAGCAGTTCTTC.

A few counts support this clone. The chain joins TRBV19 to TRBJ2-3; 9 nucleotides line up with TRBD1. This CDR3 is 16 amino acids long. Trimming cost V 6 bases and J 3 bases; bases outside gene matches: 10. Germline assignment: CDR1 LNHDA and CDR2 SQIVND (reference sequence). Written as DNA, the CDR3 is TGTGCCAGTAGCCTTCTGGGACAGGGAGGAACAGATACGCAGTATTTT. Protein product: CASSLLGQGGTDTQYF. Drawing the rest from reference TRBV19 and TRBJ2-3, the complete variable domain is DGGITQSPKYLFRKEGQNVTLSCEQNLNHDAMYWYRQDPGQGLRLIYYSQIVNDFQKGDIAEGYSVSREKKESFPLTVTSAQKNPTAFYLCASSLLGQGGTDTQYFGPGTRLTVL.

Here the CDR3 reads CAWSVTSGGNQPQHF. The CDR3 DNA is TGTGCCTGGAGTGTAACATCAGGGGGCAATCAGCCCCAGCATTTT. V is TRBV30 and J is TRBJ1-5, with a tentative D call TRBD1 (6 bases). Per the germline V gene, CDR1 is GTSNPN and CDR2 is SVGIG (reference sequence). The CDR3 is made up of 15 amino acids. The V gene lost 0 bases and the J gene lost 2 bases, with 11 bases spanning the gap.